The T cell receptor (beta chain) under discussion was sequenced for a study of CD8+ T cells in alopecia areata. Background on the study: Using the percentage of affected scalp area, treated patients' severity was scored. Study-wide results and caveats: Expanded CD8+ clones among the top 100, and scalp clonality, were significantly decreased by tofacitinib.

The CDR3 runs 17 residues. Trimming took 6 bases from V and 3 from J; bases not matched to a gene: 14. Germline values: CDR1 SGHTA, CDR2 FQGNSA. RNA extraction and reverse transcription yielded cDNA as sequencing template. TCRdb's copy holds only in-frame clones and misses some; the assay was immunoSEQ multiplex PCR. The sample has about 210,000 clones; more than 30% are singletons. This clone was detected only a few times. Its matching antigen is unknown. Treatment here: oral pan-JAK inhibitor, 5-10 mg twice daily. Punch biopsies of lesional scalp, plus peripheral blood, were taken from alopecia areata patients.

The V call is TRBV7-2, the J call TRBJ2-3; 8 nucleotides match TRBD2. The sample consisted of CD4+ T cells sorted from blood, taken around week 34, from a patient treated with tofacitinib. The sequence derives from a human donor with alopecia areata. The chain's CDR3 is CASRAKRGLGATDTQYF. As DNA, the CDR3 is TGTGCCAGCAGAGCTAAAAGGGGACTAGGCGCGACAGATACGCAGTATTTT.